This TCR beta chain was documented in a study of regulatory T cells in long-lasting Graves disease. Study as a whole: Duration of antithyroid drug therapy among newly diagnosed Graves' patients was under 3 months.

V was cut by 5 bases and J by 3 bases, with 29 bases left in between. The CDR3 is 19 amino acids. Per germline, CDR1 MNHEY and CDR2 SMNVEV (reference sequence). Study results and caveats: Thyroid tissue was not sampled; only peripheral blood was.

Time point specified: newly diagnosed GD, antithyroid drugs for less than 3 months. The TCR library used RNA extracted from PBMCs. According to the study, TCR beta libraries were built with iRepertoire HTBI primers and CDR3-region Arm-PCR. A single record per CDR3 protein comes from TCRdb applying MiXCR to the multiplex PCR reads. The profile covers approximately 400,000 distinct CDR3 sequences, with around 15% appearing a single time and about 20% taken by the ten largest. This clonotype has at least ten counts. Antigen: not known. Sequenced material: peripheral blood mononuclear cells (PBMCs), taken at new diagnosis, from a patient treated with antithyroid drugs. The chain couples TRBV27 to TRBJ2-7, with D possibly TRBD1 on 6 matching bases. This clonotype was sampled from a female donor with Graves disease. CDR3 region: CASSPTSPRSLGARYEQYF. As DNA, the CDR3 is TGTGCCAGCAGTCCTACAAGCCCCAGGAGTTTGGGGGCACGCTACGAGCAGTACTTC.